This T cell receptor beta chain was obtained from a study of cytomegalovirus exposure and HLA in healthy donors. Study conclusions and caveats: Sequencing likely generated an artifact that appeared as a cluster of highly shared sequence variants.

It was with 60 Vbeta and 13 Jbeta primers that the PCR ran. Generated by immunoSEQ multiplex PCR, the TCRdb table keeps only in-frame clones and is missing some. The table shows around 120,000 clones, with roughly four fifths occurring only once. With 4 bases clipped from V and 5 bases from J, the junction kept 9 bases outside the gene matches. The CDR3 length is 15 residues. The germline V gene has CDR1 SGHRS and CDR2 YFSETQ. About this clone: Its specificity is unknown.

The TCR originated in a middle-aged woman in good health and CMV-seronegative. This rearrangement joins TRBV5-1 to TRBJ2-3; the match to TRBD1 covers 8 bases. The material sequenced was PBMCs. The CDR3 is CASSRDPTGGDTQYF. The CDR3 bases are TGCGCCAGCAGCCGAGATCCTACAGGGGGAGATACGCAGTATTTT. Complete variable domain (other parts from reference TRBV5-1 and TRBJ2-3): KAGVTQTPRYLIKTRGQQVTLSCSPISGHRSVSWYQQTPGQGLQFLFEYFSETQRNKGNFPGRFSGRQFSNSRSEMNVSTLELGDSALYLCASSRDPTGGDTQYFGPGTRLTVL.